This TCR beta chain was recovered during a study of T cell responses to AZD1222 COVID-19 vaccine. Study results and limitations: Donors, mostly white British, included more females; clonal diversity was possibly underestimated.

This table comes from immunoSEQ multiplex PCR, and its TCRdb copy is limited to in-frame clones, with some not included. The sample includes 130,000 to 150,000 clones, roughly 87% of them seen just once. For this clone: Its cognate antigen is unknown.

Germline CDR1 SGHNT, CDR2 YYREEE (reference sequence). This CDR3 is built from 15 residues. Trimming cost V 1 base and J 0 bases, with 10 bases left between them. Sequenced material: peripheral blood, taken 28 days after the second AZD1222 dose. The V gene is TRBV5-4, the J gene TRBJ1-2, with D hard to call. The clonotype comes from an adult who received the AZD1222 COVID-19 vaccine. This CDR3 reads CASSLLTDSNYGYTF. Here the CDR3 DNA reads TGTGCCAGCAGCTTGTTGACGGATTCTAACTATGGCTACACCTTC.